The 12 T cell receptor beta chains below come from one sample, sequenced in a study of T cells in Graves' hyperthyroidism and ophthalmopathy. Amplified TCR beta CDR3 regions came from RNA transcripts. HTBI primers were used for first-round RT-PCR of the TCR CDR3. MiXCR, run by TCRdb on the multiplex PCR reads, gives a single entry per CDR3 protein. Of over 550,000 distinct CDR3 sequences listed, over 15% are singletons. The sequenced material came from blood. These receptors were taken from a woman younger than 30 with Graves' hyperthyroidism.

This chain joins TRBV20-1 and TRBJ2-3; 10 nucleotides align to TRBD1. The end of the DNA fits TRBJ1-5 better, so the J call may be wrong. The CDR3 has 14 amino acids. Per the germline V gene, CDR1 is DFQATT and CDR2 is SNEGSKA (reference sequence). CDR3 DNA: TGCAGTGCTAGCCGGGACAGGGGCCGCGATACGCAGCATTTT. Its translation: CSASRDRGRDTQHF.

This clonotype was detected ten times or more. The rearrangement links TRBV2 to TRBJ2-5; 12 positions agree with TRBD2. V trimming: 6 bases; J trimming: 5 bases; junction bases outside the gene matches: 10. CDR1 and CDR2 (germline): SNHLY, FYNNEI. CDR3 size: 16 residues. CDR3 region: CASRFPSGRADETQYF. As DNA, the CDR3 is TGTGCCAGCAGGTTTCCTAGCGGGAGGGCCGATGAGACCCAGTACTTC.

The rearrangement uses TRBV15 and TRBJ2-2; D remains ambiguous. V lost 5 bases and J lost 2, with 21 bases in between. The CDR3 spans 18 residues. Germline V gene lookup returns CDR1 LNHNV and CDR2 YYDKDF (reference sequence). The CDR3 DNA sequence: TGTGCCACCAGCCTAGGATCGGTGGCGCGGCGAAACACCGGGGAGCTGTTTTTT. Encoded protein: CATSLGSVARRNTGELFF.

This clonotype was detected only a few times. This rearrangement joins TRBV9 to TRBJ2-1; 9 positions agree with TRBD1. CDR3 length: 16 amino acids. The V gene end was trimmed by 4 bases and the J gene end by 9 bases; junction bases not matched to a gene: 14. CDR1 is SGDLS and CDR2 is YYNGEE in the germline V gene. The CDR3 nucleotides read TGTGCCAGCAGCCCCCGGACAGGGGAAAGCTTGGGTGAGCAGTTCTTC. Its protein product is CASSPRTGESLGEQFF.

The sample holds a few counts of this clonotype. The V call is TRBV12-3 or TRBV12-4, the J call TRBJ1-5; weak D call: TRBD1 (5 bases). V lost 6 bases to trimming and J lost 2 bases, with 11 bases between them. The CDR3 extends over 14 amino acids. In DNA form, the CDR3 reads TGTGCCAGCAGAAGGGGTAACGGCAATCAGCCCCAGCATTTT. Its protein product is CASRRGNGNQPQHF.

This clonotype was seen a handful of times. The chain is built from TRBV20-1 and TRBJ2-3; 7 bases align to TRBD2. After removal of 0 bases from V and 2 bases from J, the junction contained 17 bases not matched to a gene. The CDR3 runs 19 residues. Germline loops: CDR1 DFQATT, CDR2 SNEGSKA (reference sequence). In DNA, the CDR3 is TGCAGTGCTAGAGATCTATCAGGACTAGATAGGGAGAACACAGATACGCAGTATTTT. It translates to CSARDLSGLDRENTDTQYF.

This clonotype was counted only a few times. The chain has TRBV20-1 and TRBJ2-1; 8 bases match TRBD1. The CDR3 has 13 residues. Germline V gives CDR1 DFQATT, CDR2 SNEGSKA (reference sequence). Trimming removed 4 bases from V and 8 bases from J; junction bases left unmatched: 7. The CDR3 DNA is TGCAGTGCTACCGACAGGGGTCTTCATGAGCAGTTCTTC. Translation: CSATDRGLHEQFF.

A note on this clonotype: This may stem from a read error, because a much larger clone lies one nucleotide away. The chain employs TRBV5-1 and TRBJ2-1; TRBD1 matches 7 bases. This CDR3 spans 14 amino acids. From germline, CDR1 is SGHRS and CDR2 YFSETQ. Trimming cost V 5 bases and J 6 bases; bases outside gene matches: 8. CDR3 sequence reads: CASRDGTAPNEQFF. The CDR3 region has the DNA TGCGCCAGCAGAGACGGGACAGCTCCCAATGAGCAGTTCTTC.

The chain couples TRBV5-1 to TRBJ2-1; TRBD2 agrees at 15 bases. Trimming at V came to 1 base and at J to 4 bases, leaving 3 bases not matched to a gene. Per the germline V gene, CDR1 is SGHRS and CDR2 is YFSETQ. The CDR3 is made up of 17 amino acids. CDR3 amino acids: CASSLRTSGRVYNEQFF. The CDR3, as DNA: TGCGCCAGCAGCTTGAGGACTAGCGGGAGGGTTTACAATGAGCAGTTCTTC.

The chain combines TRBV6-1 with TRBJ1-2; 8 bases match TRBD1. Germline CDR1 is MNHNS and CDR2 is SASEGT. The J segment lost 4 bases and the V segment lost 6 bases, leaving 4 bases of the junction unmatched. The CDR3 runs 13 residues. CDR3 region: CASSGQGTYGYTF. The CDR3 DNA is TGTGCCAGCAGCGGACAGGGTACCTATGGCTACACCTTC.

The V and J genes are TRBV10-1 and TRBJ1-1; maybe TRBD1 (6 bases). V lost 8 bases and J lost 0, with 16 bases in between. This CDR3 has 15 amino acids. Looked up from germline, CDR1 is WNHNN and CDR2 is SYGVQD (reference sequence). The CDR3 bases are TGCGCCAGCCGCCCAGGGGCAACCCTGAACACTGAAGCTTTCTTT. Translation: CASRPGATLNTEAFF.

The chain recombines TRBV19 with TRBJ1-5, with a tentative D call TRBD1 (5 bases). CDR1 LNHDA and CDR2 SQIVND come from the germline V gene (reference sequence). CDR3 length equals 16 residues. V dropped 4 bases and J dropped 0 bases, with 13 bases sitting between them. The CDR3 reads CASSTRDGYSNQPQHF. The CDR3 DNA is TGTGCCAGTAGTACCCGGGACGGCTATAGCAATCAGCCCCAGCATTTT.